This T cell receptor beta chain is drawn from a study of T cell changes during pregnancy in multiple sclerosis. Some clones are missing from TCRdb's copy, which holds only in-frame ones; the method was immunoSEQ multiplex PCR. The table shows roughly 70,000 clones, with about 91% occurring only once. The germline CDR1 and CDR2 sequences are LNHNV and YYDKDF (reference sequence). V lost 3 bases, J lost 1 base, and 2 bases stayed unmatched. The CDR3 runs to 15 residues. This clonotype originated in a female donor with multiple sclerosis, enrolled in a pregnancy study. The rearrangement links TRBV15 to TRBJ2-5; 10 nucleotides align to TRBD2. The sample was peripheral blood, taken in the first trimester of pregnancy. CDR3 DNA: TGTGCCACCAGCAGGGAGCGGGAGGGCCAAGAGACCCAGTACTTC. Translation gives CATSREREGQETQYF. Using reference TRBV15 and TRBJ2-5 for the parts outside the CDR3, the full variable domain is DAMVIQNPRYQVTQFGKPVTLSCSQTLNHNVMYWYQQKSSQAPKLLFHYYDKDFNNEADTPDNFQSRRPNTSFCFLDIRSPGLGDTAMYLCATSREREGQETQYFGPGTRLLVL.